These T cell receptor beta chains were read from a single sample in a study of tumor-infiltrating lymphocytes in primary liver carcinoma. TCRdb reprocessed the multiplex PCR reads with MiXCR, giving one entry per CDR3 protein. The table lists about 210,000 distinct CDR3 sequences, approximately 86% of them singletons. Sequenced material: tumor tissue from primary liver carcinoma. These receptors came from a man aged 35-49 years with primary liver carcinoma and hepatitis B virus infection. Each CDR3 is given with its conserved first and last residue. Each record gives: D gene, V gene, clone size, J gene, CDR3 protein, CDR3 DNA. A D gene is named only where the DNA matches it firmly. Expanded clones get a size class; other rows say once, few or many, or leave the size out.

d_gene: .
v_gene: TRBV14
abundance: once
j_gene: TRBJ2-3
CDR3aa: CASSQVVSIDTQYF
CDR3nt: TGTGCCAGCAGCCAGGTGGTGAGTATAGATACGCAGTATTTT

d_gene: .
v_gene: TRBV11-3
abundance: .
j_gene: TRBJ1-5
CDR3aa: CASSYSYGDQPQHF
CDR3nt: TGTGCCAGCAGTTACAGCTATGGCGATCAGCCCCAGCATTTT

d_gene: TRBD2
v_gene: TRBV2
abundance: .
j_gene: TRBJ2-1
CDR3aa: CATSGTSGAREHFF
CDR3nt: TGTGCCACCAGTGGGACTAGCGGGGCCCGGGAACACTTCTTC

d_gene: .
v_gene: TRBV11-2
abundance: .
j_gene: TRBJ2-2
CDR3aa: CVSSPDSRELSF
CDR3nt: TGTGTCAGCAGCCCTGATTCCAGGGAGCTGTCTTTT

d_gene: .
v_gene: TRBV29-1
abundance: .
j_gene: TRBJ2-7
CDR3aa: CSVQTGIYDQYF
CDR3nt: TGCAGCGTTCAGACAGGTATCTACGACCAGTACTTC

d_gene: .
v_gene: TRBV29-1
abundance: .
j_gene: TRBJ1-5
CDR3aa: CFVGGGNQPQHF
CDR3nt: TGCTTCGTTGGGGGAGGCAATCAGCCCCAGCATTTT

d_gene: .
v_gene: TRBV29-1
abundance: .
j_gene: TRBJ1-1
CDR3aa: CSVARHGSNTEAFF
CDR3nt: TGCAGCGTTGCAAGACATGGGTCTAACACTGAGGCTTTCTTT

d_gene: .
v_gene: TRBV4-3
abundance: medium-sized
j_gene: TRBJ1-6
CDR3aa: CASSQDLQGQGSSYNSPLHF
CDR3nt: TGCGCCAGCAGCCAAGATCTCCAAGGGCAGGGGTCGTCCTATAATTCACCCCTCCACTTT

d_gene: .
v_gene: TRBV6-2/TRBV6-3
abundance: .
j_gene: TRBJ2-2
CDR3aa: CASIPGTLSTGELFF
CDR3nt: TGTGCCAGCATTCCTGGAACGTTAAGCACCGGGGAGCTGTTTTTT

d_gene: .
v_gene: TRBV25-1
abundance: few
j_gene: TRBJ2-5
CDR3aa: CASSDPLKAGETQYF
CDR3nt: TGTGCCAGCAGTGACCCCCTTAAGGCGGGAGAGACCCAGTACTTC

d_gene: TRBD1
v_gene: TRBV5-4
abundance: .
j_gene: TRBJ2-7
CDR3aa: CASNLGPGTGRYEQCF
CDR3nt: TGTGCCAGCAACTTGGGCCCCGGGACAGGGAGATACGAGCAGTGCTTC

d_gene: .
v_gene: TRBV7-9
abundance: .
j_gene: TRBJ2-2
CDR3aa: CVSSLILQGWTVELFF
CDR3nt: TGTGTCAGCAGCTTAATTCTTCAGGGTTGGACCGTGGAGCTGTTTTTT

d_gene: .
v_gene: TRBV4-3
abundance: .
j_gene: TRBJ2-2
CDR3aa: CANSPRSPTRGGSTGELFF
CDR3nt: TGCGCCAACAGCCCCCGAAGCCCGACAAGGGGCGGCTCCACAGGGGAGCTGTTTTTT

d_gene: TRBD1
v_gene: TRBV12-3/TRBV12-4
abundance: .
j_gene: TRBJ1-2
CDR3aa: CASIPGGEDYGYTF
CDR3nt: TGTGCCAGCATCCCAGGGGGCGAGGACTATGGCTACACCTTC

d_gene: TRBD2
v_gene: TRBV4-1
abundance: .
j_gene: TRBJ2-1
CDR3aa: CASSPDLAGAHNDQFF
CDR3nt: TGCGCCAGCAGCCCCGATCTAGCGGGGGCTCACAATGACCAGTTCTTC

d_gene: .
v_gene: TRBV6-2/TRBV6-3
abundance: many
j_gene: TRBJ2-2
CDR3aa: CASRTGPNTGELFF
CDR3nt: TGTGCCAGTCGGACGGGACCAAACACCGGGGAGCTGTTTTTT

d_gene: .
v_gene: TRBV25-1
abundance: .
j_gene: TRBJ1-4
CDR3aa: CVSSPSGRGTHEKLFF
CDR3nt: TGTGTCAGCAGTCCATCGGGGAGGGGAACACATGAAAAATTGTTTTTT

d_gene: TRBD2
v_gene: TRBV6-5
abundance: .
j_gene: TRBJ2-7
CDR3aa: CACKGGPSGDTYEQYF
CDR3nt: TGTGCCTGCAAGGGAGGTCCTAGCGGGGATACCTACGAGCAGTACTTC

d_gene: .
v_gene: TRBV11-3
abundance: .
j_gene: TRBJ2-1
CDR3aa: CASSIGVTNNEQFF
CDR3nt: TGTGCCAGCAGCATCGGCGTCACGAACAATGAGCAGTTCTTC

d_gene: .
v_gene: TRBV29-1
abundance: .
j_gene: TRBJ1-2
CDR3aa: CSAMRGREGYTF
CDR3nt: TGCAGCGCCATGAGAGGGAGGGAGGGCTACACCTTC

d_gene: .
v_gene: TRBV28
abundance: many
j_gene: TRBJ2-3
CDR3aa: CASSLGTGLTDTQYF
CDR3nt: TGTGCCAGCAGTTTAGGTACAGGACTCACAGATACGCAGTATTTT

d_gene: .
v_gene: TRBV4-3
abundance: many
j_gene: TRBJ2-4
CDR3aa: CASSQEEGSIQYF
CDR3nt: TGCGCCAGCAGCCAAGAGGAGGGCAGTATTCAGTACTTC

d_gene: TRBD2
v_gene: TRBV24-1
abundance: .
j_gene: TRBJ2-3
CDR3aa: CATSGRGKTSTDTQYF
CDR3nt: TGTGCCACCAGCGGGAGGGGAAAGACTAGCACAGATACGCAGTATTTT

d_gene: .
v_gene: TRBV6-1
abundance: .
j_gene: TRBJ2-7
CDR3aa: CASSTGTVGSYEQYF
CDR3nt: TGTGCTAGCAGTACTGGGACGGTGGGCTCCTACGAGCAGTACTTC

d_gene: .
v_gene: TRBV7-9
abundance: .
j_gene: TRBJ2-7
CDR3aa: CPSNLDGGGGVEQYF
CDR3nt: TGTCCCAGCAACTTAGACGGCGGTGGCGGGGTCGAGCAGTACTTC

d_gene: .
v_gene: TRBV29-1
abundance: .
j_gene: TRBJ2-3
CDR3aa: CSVLRGNIDTYYF
CDR3nt: TGCAGCGTTTTACGCGGGAACATAGATACGTACTATTTT

d_gene: .
v_gene: TRBV4-3
abundance: .
j_gene: TRBJ2-5
CDR3aa: CESSQEEYLETQYF
CDR3nt: TGCGAAAGCAGCCAAGAGGAGTACTTGGAGACCCAGTACTTC

d_gene: .
v_gene: TRBV6-2/TRBV6-3
abundance: .
j_gene: TRBJ2-7
CDR3aa: CASSTPTIEGYEQNF
CDR3nt: TGTGCCAGCAGCACTCCGACTATCGAAGGGTACGAGCAGAACTTC

d_gene: .
v_gene: TRBV19
abundance: .
j_gene: TRBJ2-2
CDR3aa: CASRPTAWELFF
CDR3nt: TGTGCCAGTAGACCGACGGCCTGGGAGCTGTTTTTT

d_gene: .
v_gene: TRBV5-6
abundance: .
j_gene: TRBJ2-1
CDR3aa: CASSLDLAGIGEEQFF
CDR3nt: TGTGCCAGCAGCTTGGATTTGGCGGGAATTGGCGAGGAGCAGTTCTTC

d_gene: .
v_gene: TRBV10-2
abundance: .
j_gene: TRBJ1-5
CDR3aa: CVNTAEFNQPQHF
CDR3nt: TGCGTCAACACAGCAGAATTCAATCAGCCCCAGCATTTT

d_gene: .
v_gene: TRBV29-1
abundance: .
j_gene: TRBJ2-1
CDR3aa: CRTRLVGGRNEQFF
CDR3nt: TGCCGCACAAGACTAGTGGGAGGTCGGAATGAGCAGTTCTTC

d_gene: .
v_gene: TRBV6-1
abundance: .
j_gene: TRBJ1-6
CDR3aa: CARSELGNSSLHF
CDR3nt: TGTGCCAGGAGTGAATTAGGGAATTCATCCCTCCACTTT

d_gene: .
v_gene: TRBV5-1
abundance: .
j_gene: TRBJ2-5
CDR3aa: CAGSPLGVGGETQYF
CDR3nt: TGCGCCGGCAGTCCATTGGGGGTCGGGGGAGAGACCCAGTACTTC

d_gene: .
v_gene: TRBV6-2/TRBV6-3
abundance: .
j_gene: TRBJ2-7
CDR3aa: CASIKASGSSYEQYF
CDR3nt: TGTGCCAGCATTAAAGCCAGCGGTAGCTCCTACGAGCAGTACTTC

d_gene: .
v_gene: TRBV12-3/TRBV12-4
abundance: .
j_gene: TRBJ2-1
CDR3aa: CASSFRQGASPGTSTYEQFF
CDR3nt: TGTGCCAGCAGTTTCAGACAGGGGGCTTCTCCCGGGACTAGCACCTACGAGCAGTTCTTC